This entry is about one T cell receptor beta chain. The antigen remains undetermined. This CDR3 is built from 15 residues. V lost 1 base to trimming and J lost 5 bases, with 18 bases between them. Germline-derived CDR1 and CDR2 are SQVTM and ANQGSEA. The data belong to a study of T cell responses to AZD1222 COVID-19 vaccine. Study background: It was second doses at about 4 or about 12 weeks that were pooled.

Regarding the study as a whole: Donors in the cohort were predominantly white British and more often female, and clonal diversity was possibly underestimated. Reports indicate that nearly half of spike-specific TCRs are directed at unmutated variant regions. Vaccine-associated CD4 TCRs ranged over spike, dominating at 160-218 and 743-854.

This table comes from immunoSEQ multiplex PCR, and its TCRdb copy is limited to in-frame clones, with some not included. The sample includes 85,000 to 90,000 clones, about 88% of them seen just once. The receptor was isolated from an adult in good health. This rearrangement joins TRBV29-1 to TRBJ2-7; D possibly corresponds to TRBD2 (7 bases). The sequencing here drew on peripheral blood, taken on day 0 of AZD1222 vaccination. The CDR3 nucleotides read TGCAGCGTTGAAGTTTCAGGGGAGGGTCGAGACGAGCAGTACTTC. Protein sequence: CSVEVSGEGRDEQYF.